Following are 18 T cell receptor beta chains from one sample sequenced in a study of blood T cells in healthy people across ages. Through a sample-barcoded 5' primer and a J-beta primer mix, a second PCR was run for roughly 6 to 12 cycles. MiXCR, applied by TCRdb to the 5' RACE reads, yields one record per CDR3 protein. The sample holds 2 million or so distinct CDR3 sequences, approximately 50% seen once. The sequenced sample was blood. The receptors here all came from a woman aged 40 to 55 in good health.

The CDR3 sequence is CASSSGSSGATFSYNEQFF. The CDR3 DNA reads as TGTGCCAGCAGCTCGGGATCTAGCGGGGCGACCTTCTCCTACAATGAGCAGTTCTTC. The V and J genes are TRBV5-6 and TRBJ2-1, with 9 bases fitting TRBD2. CDR1 is SGHDT, CDR2 YYEEEE, per germline. The V and J ends lost 3 bases and 0 bases, in that order; junction bases with no gene match: 13. The CDR3 is 19 amino acids.

This clonotype showed up many times. The chain carries TRBV7-2 and TRBJ2-7; 11 nucleotides agree with TRBD2. Trimming cost V 5 bases and J 0 bases; bases outside gene matches: 9. The germline CDR1 and CDR2 sequences are SGHTA and FQGNSA. The CDR3 spans 17 residues. The CDR3 is CASSLGSSGRSSYEQYF. The CDR3, as DNA: TGTGCCAGCAGCCTCGGGTCTAGCGGGAGGAGCTCCTACGAGCAGTACTTC.

This clonotype was observed a few times. The V and J genes are TRBV29-1 and TRBJ2-3; 14 bases are shared with TRBD2. The CDR3 sequence is 16 residues long. Germline V gene data show CDR1 as SQVTM and CDR2 as ANQGSEA. Trimming removed 6 bases from V and 0 bases from J; junction bases left unmatched: 5. This CDR3 reads CSVRTSGGSSTDTQYF. CDR3 coding DNA: TGCAGCGTGCGGACTAGCGGGGGGTCGAGCACAGATACGCAGTATTTT.

This clonotype was picked up one time. J is TRBJ1-4 and V is TRBV12-3 or TRBV12-4, with D maybe TRBD1 (6 bases). The length of the CDR3 is 15 residues. V dropped 6 bases and J dropped 4 bases, with 15 bases sitting between them. The chain's CDR3 is CASRPTGTGNEKLFF. The CDR3 region has the DNA TGTGCCAGCAGGCCCACAGGGACCGGTAATGAAAAACTGTTTTTT.

This clonotype was detected only a few times. This chain connects TRBV20-1 to TRBJ2-5; 8 nucleotides line up with TRBD2. CDR3 length: 16 amino acids. The V gene's germline CDR1 is DFQATT and CDR2 SNEGSKA (reference sequence). V lost 3 bases and J lost 2; bases outside the gene matches: 11. The CDR3: CSARGFMRGVQETQYF. The CDR3 region has the DNA TGCAGTGCTAGGGGGTTCATGCGGGGGGTTCAAGAGACCCAGTACTTC.

The J gene is TRBJ2-1, the V gene TRBV7-3, with D perhaps matching TRBD1 or TRBD2 (6 bases each). Germline values: CDR1 SGHTA, CDR2 FQGTGA. Between the trimmed V and J ends, which lost 5 bases and 7 bases, there was a span of 15 bases. The CDR3 covers 14 residues. The CDR3 reads CASSLARGQNEQFF. The CDR3 DNA sequence: TGTGCCAGCAGCCTCGCCCGGGGGCAAAATGAGCAGTTCTTC.

The V gene is TRBV9, the J gene TRBJ2-3; D not resolved. Germline V lookup: CDR1 SGDLS, CDR2 YYNGEE. V lost 2 bases and J 6 bases, leaving 10 bases between the germline ends. The CDR3 extends over 13 amino acids. The CDR3: CASSVPLSDTQYF. Written as DNA, the CDR3 is TGTGCCAGCAGCGTCCCTCTGTCCGATACGCAGTATTTT.

The chain employs TRBV20-1 and TRBJ1-2; D perhaps matches TRBD1 (5 bases). Trimming shortened V by 5 bases and J by 5 bases, and 18 bases separated the two germline ends. This CDR3 spans 14 amino acids. From germline, CDR1 is DFQATT and CDR2 SNEGSKA (reference sequence). The CDR3 protein is CSADGTGVGYGYTF. CDR3 bases: TGCAGTGCTGACGGGACGGGTGTAGGGTATGGCTACACCTTC.

Of note for this clonotype: Sequence at one end of the junction differs from germline and may be a read error. The chain carries TRBV7-9 and TRBJ2-7, with a possible D match to TRBD1 (5 bases). The germline V gene has CDR1 SEHNR and CDR2 FQNEAQ (reference sequence). The CDR3 has 17 residues. CDR3 bases: TGTGCCAACAGCTTAGGTAACGCGGCAGGGCATCTCGAAGAGCAGTACTTC. This codes for CANSLGNAAGHLEEQYF. Drawing the rest from reference TRBV7-9 and TRBJ2-7, the complete variable domain is DTGVSQNPRHKITKRGQNVTFRCDPISEHNRLYWYRQTLGQGPEFLTYFQNEAQLEKSRLLSDRFSAERPKGSFSTLEIQRTEQGDSAMYLCANSLGNAAGHLEEQYFGPGTRLTVT.

This clonotype was seen a few times. This rearrangement joins TRBV20-1 to TRBJ2-1; D remains ambiguous. Germline CDR1 is DFQATT and CDR2 is SNEGSKA (reference sequence). The CDR3 sequence is 14 residues long. V shed 1 base and J shed 4 bases, with 11 bases lying between them. This CDR3 reads CSARGRAFYNEQFF. CDR3 DNA sequence: TGCAGTGCTAGAGGACGGGCCTTTTACAATGAGCAGTTCTTC.

This clonotype appeared a few times. The rearrangement uses TRBV20-1 and TRBJ2-1; D is undetermined. V was trimmed by 6 bases and J by 5 bases, leaving 14 bases between them. Looked up from germline, CDR1 is DFQATT and CDR2 is SNEGSKA (reference sequence). The CDR3 totals 13 residues. For the CDR3, the DNA is TGCAGTGCCTATACCCCCGTCAACAATGAGCAGTTCTTC. It encodes CSAYTPVNNEQFF.

This rearrangement joins TRBV6-4 to TRBJ2-1, with D tentatively TRBD2 (5 bases). This CDR3 contains 11 residues. Germline CDR1 and CDR2: MRHNA and SNTAGT. Trimming removed 8 bases at V and 12 bases at J, with 14 bases between. The CDR3 DNA is TGTGCCAGCCTCTCGCAGGAGGTGCAGTTCTTC. Protein product: CASLSQEVQFF.

This clonotype was counted only a few times. This rearrangement joins TRBV20-1 to TRBJ2-7, with 7 bases matching TRBD1. Trimming removed 5 bases from V and 1 base from J; junction bases left unmatched: 8. The CDR3 covers 14 residues. Germline V lookup: CDR1 DFQATT, CDR2 SNEGSKA (reference sequence). In DNA, the CDR3 is TGCAGTGCTCTGGGACAGACCTCTTCCTACGAGCAGTACTTC. Translating gives CSALGQTSSYEQYF.

V usage is TRBV5-1 and J usage is TRBJ1-2; possible D gene TRBD1, 5 bases. CDR3 length: 16 residues. V gave up 7 bases and J gave up 5 bases, with 24 bases separating them. Germline assignment: CDR1 SGHRS and CDR2 YFSETQ. CDR3 DNA sequence: TGCGCCAGCGGACCGGGCGGGACCTCGCAAGTATATGGCTACACCTTC. Protein sequence: CASGPGGTSQVYGYTF. The full variable domain, with the rest looked up from reference TRBV5-1 and TRBJ1-2, is KAGVTQTPRYLIKTRGQQVTLSCSPISGHRSVSWYQQTPGQGLQFLFEYFSETQRNKGNFPGRFSGRQFSNSRSEMNVSTLELGDSALYLCASGPGGTSQVYGYTFGSGTRLTVV.

In this sample, this clonotype turned up once. The rearrangement uses TRBV5-1 and TRBJ1-4; 8 nucleotides agree with TRBD1. Looked up from germline, CDR1 is SGHRS and CDR2 is YFSETQ. The CDR3 runs 14 residues. Trimming removed 4 bases from V and 7 bases from J; junction bases left unmatched: 6. CDR3 coding DNA: TGCGCCAGCAGCGAACAGGGGGTCAGTGAAAAACTGTTTTTT. It translates to CASSEQGVSEKLFF.

This clonotype was counted a few times. The V gene is TRBV28, the J gene TRBJ1-2; D might be TRBD1 (6 bases). This CDR3 contains 13 residues. Deletions cut 5 bases from V and 8 bases from J, with 15 bases between. The V gene's germline CDR1 is MDHEN and CDR2 SYDVKM. CDR3 nucleotides: TGTGCCAGCAGTGATTATACAGGGTGGGGCTACACCTTC. Amino acid sequence: CASSDYTGWGYTF.

The chain has TRBV11-2 and TRBJ2-1; the match to TRBD1 covers 7 bases. V dropped 6 bases and J dropped 2; count of bases not matched to a gene: 13. Germline V gene sequence: CDR1 SGHAT, CDR2 FQNNGV. The CDR3 contains 17 residues. CDR3 amino acids: CASSPFGQGDPYNEQFF. CDR3 nucleotides: TGTGCCAGCAGTCCCTTCGGGCAGGGGGATCCCTACAATGAGCAGTTCTTC.

This clonotype was counted a few times. The V and J genes are TRBV5-1 and TRBJ2-1; D is perhaps TRBD1 (5 bases). The germline gives CDR1 SGHRS, CDR2 YFSETQ. This CDR3 is built from 17 residues. V was trimmed by 8 bases and J by 6 bases, leaving 27 bases between them. CDR3 sequence: CASSPVLGPPRSNEQFF. As DNA, the CDR3 is TGCGCCAGTAGTCCAGTTCTGGGGCCTCCAAGAAGCAATGAGCAGTTCTTC. Looking up the rest from reference TRBV5-1 and TRBJ2-1 gives the full variable domain: KAGVTQTPRYLIKTRGQQVTLSCSPISGHRSVSWYQQTPGQGLQFLFEYFSETQRNKGNFPGRFSGRQFSNSRSEMNVSTLELGDSALYLCASSPVLGPPRSNEQFFGPGTRLTVL.